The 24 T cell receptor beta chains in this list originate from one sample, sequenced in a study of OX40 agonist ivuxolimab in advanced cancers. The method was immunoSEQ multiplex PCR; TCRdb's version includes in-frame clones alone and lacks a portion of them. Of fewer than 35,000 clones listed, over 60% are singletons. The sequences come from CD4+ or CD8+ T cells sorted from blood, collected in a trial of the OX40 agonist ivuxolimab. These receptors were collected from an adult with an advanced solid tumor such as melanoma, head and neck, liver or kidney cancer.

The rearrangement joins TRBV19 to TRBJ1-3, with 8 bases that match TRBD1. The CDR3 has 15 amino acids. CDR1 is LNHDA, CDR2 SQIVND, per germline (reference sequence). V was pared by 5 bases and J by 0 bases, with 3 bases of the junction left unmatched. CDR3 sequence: CASSRTGSSGNTIYF. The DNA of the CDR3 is TGTGCCAGTAGTCGGACAGGGAGCTCTGGAAACACCATATATTTT.

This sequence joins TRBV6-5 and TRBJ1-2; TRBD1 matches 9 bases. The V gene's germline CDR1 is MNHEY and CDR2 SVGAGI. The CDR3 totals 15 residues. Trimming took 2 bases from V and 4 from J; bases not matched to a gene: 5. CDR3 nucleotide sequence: TGTGCCAGCAGTTACGGCGGGACAGGGCTCTATGGCTACACCTTC. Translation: CASSYGGTGLYGYTF.

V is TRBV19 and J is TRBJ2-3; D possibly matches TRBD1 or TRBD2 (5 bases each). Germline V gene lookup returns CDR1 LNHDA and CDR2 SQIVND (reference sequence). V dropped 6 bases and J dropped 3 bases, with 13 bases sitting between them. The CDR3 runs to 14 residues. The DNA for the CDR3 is TGTGCCAGTAGATCGACTACAGGTACAGATACGCAGTATTTT. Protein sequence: CASRSTTGTDTQYF. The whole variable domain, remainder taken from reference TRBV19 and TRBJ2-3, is DGGITQSPKYLFRKEGQNVTLSCEQNLNHDAMYWYRQDPGQGLRLIYYSQIVNDFQKGDIAEGYSVSREKKESFPLTVTSAQKNPTAFYLCASRSTTGTDTQYFGPGTRLTVL.

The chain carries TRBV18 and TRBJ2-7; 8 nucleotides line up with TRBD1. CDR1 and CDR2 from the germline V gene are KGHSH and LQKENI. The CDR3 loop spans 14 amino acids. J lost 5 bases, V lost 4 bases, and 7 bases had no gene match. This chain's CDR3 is CASSQGTGLHEQYF. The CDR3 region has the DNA TGTGCCAGCTCACAAGGGACAGGTCTTCACGAGCAGTACTTC.

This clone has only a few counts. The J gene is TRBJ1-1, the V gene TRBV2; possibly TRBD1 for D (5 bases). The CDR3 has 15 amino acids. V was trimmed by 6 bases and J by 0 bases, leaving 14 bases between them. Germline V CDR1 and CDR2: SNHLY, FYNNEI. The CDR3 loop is CASSHPGGLNTEAFF. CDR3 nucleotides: TGTGCCAGCAGCCACCCGGGGGGGTTGAACACTGAAGCTTTCTTT. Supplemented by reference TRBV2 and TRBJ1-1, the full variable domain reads EPEVTQTPSHQVTQMGQEVILRCVPISNHLYFYWYRQILGQKVEFLVSFYNNEISEKSEIFDDQFSVERPDGSNFTLKIRSTKLEDSAMYFCASSHPGGLNTEAFFGQGTRLTVV.

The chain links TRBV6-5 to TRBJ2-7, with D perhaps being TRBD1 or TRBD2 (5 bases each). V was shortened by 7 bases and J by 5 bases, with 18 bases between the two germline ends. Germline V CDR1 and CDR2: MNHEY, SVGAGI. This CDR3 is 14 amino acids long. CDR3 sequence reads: CASKRDEGRDEQYF. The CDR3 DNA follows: TGTGCCAGCAAAAGGGACGAGGGCAGGGACGAGCAGTACTTC.

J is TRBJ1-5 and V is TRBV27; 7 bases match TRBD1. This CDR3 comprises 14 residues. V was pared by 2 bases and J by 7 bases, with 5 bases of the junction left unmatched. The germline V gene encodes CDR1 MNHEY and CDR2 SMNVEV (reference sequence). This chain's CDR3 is CASSLKGGSQPQHF. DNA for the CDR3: TGTGCCAGCAGTTTAAAAGGGGGCAGCCAGCCCCAGCATTTT.

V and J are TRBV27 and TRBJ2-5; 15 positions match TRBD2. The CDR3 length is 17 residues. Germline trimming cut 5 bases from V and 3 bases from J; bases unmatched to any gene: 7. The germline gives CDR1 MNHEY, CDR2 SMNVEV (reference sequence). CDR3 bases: TGTGCCAGCAGTCTAGGGACTAGCGGGGGGAGTAAAGAGACCCAGTACTTC. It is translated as CASSLGTSGGSKETQYF.

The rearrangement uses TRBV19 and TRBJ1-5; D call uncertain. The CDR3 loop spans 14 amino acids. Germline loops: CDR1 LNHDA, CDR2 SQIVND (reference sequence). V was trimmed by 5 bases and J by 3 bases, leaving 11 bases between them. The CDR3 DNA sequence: TGTGCCAGTAGTGCCTCAGGATACAATCAGCCCCAGCATTTT. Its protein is CASSASGYNQPQHF.

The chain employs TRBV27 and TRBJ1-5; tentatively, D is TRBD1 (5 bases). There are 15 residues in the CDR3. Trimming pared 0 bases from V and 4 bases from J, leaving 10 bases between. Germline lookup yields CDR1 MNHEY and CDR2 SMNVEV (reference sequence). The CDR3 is CASSLSTALNQPQHF. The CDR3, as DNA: TGTGCCAGCAGTTTATCGACAGCCCTAAATCAGCCCCAGCATTTT.

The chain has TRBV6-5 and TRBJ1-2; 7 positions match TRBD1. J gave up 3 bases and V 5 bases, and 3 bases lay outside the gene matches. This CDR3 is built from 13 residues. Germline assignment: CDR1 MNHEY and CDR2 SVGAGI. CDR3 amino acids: CASSKGQYYGYTF. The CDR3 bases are TGTGCCAGCAGTAAGGGACAGTACTATGGCTACACCTTC.

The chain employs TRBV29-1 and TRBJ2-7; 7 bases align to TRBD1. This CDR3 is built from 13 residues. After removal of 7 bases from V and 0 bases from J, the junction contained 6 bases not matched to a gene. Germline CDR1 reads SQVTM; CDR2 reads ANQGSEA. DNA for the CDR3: TGCAGCGCGACAGGGAAGAGCTCCTACGAGCAGTACTTC. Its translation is CSATGKSSYEQYF.

CDR3 amino acids: CASSLAGGQINTGELFF. The CDR3, as DNA: TGCGCCAGCAGCTTGGCCGGTGGACAAATCAACACCGGGGAGCTGTTTTTT. V and J are TRBV5-1 and TRBJ2-2; maybe TRBD1 (5 bases). Looked up from germline, CDR1 is SGHRS and CDR2 is YFSETQ. The CDR3 totals 17 residues. V was clipped by 0 bases and J by 2 bases, with 14 bases between them.

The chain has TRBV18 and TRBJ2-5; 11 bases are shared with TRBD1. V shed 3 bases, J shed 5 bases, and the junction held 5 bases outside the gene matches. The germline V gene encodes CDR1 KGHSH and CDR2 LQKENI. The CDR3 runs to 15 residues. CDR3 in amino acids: CASSPRTGGLETQYF. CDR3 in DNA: TGTGCCAGCTCACCGAGGACAGGGGGCCTGGAGACCCAGTACTTC.

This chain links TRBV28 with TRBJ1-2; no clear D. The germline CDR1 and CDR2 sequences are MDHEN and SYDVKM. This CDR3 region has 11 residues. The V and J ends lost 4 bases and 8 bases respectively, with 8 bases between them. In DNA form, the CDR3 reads TGTGCCAGCAGTTCTCCCCGGGGCTACACCTTC. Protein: CASSSPRGYTF.

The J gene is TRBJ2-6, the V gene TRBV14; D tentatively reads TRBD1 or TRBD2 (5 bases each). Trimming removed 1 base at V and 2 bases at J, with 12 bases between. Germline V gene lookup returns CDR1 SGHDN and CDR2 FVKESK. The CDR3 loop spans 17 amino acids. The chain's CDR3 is CASSQVSVGAGANVLTF. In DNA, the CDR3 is TGTGCCAGCAGCCAAGTTTCAGTGGGGGCTGGGGCCAACGTCCTGACTTTC.

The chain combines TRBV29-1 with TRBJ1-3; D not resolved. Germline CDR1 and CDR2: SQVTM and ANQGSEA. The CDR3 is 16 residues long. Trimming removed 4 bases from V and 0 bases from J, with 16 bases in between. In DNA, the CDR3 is TGCAGCGTTGTTGAAGTCGGCACAAACTCTGGAAACACCATATATTTT. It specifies CSVVEVGTNSGNTIYF. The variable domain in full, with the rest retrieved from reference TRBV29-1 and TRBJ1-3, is SAVISQKPSRDICQRGTSLTIQCQVDSQVTMMFWYRQQPGQSLTLIATANQGSEATYESGFVIDKFPISRPNLTFSTLTVSNMSPEDSSIYLCSVVEVGTNSGNTIYFGEGSWLTVV.

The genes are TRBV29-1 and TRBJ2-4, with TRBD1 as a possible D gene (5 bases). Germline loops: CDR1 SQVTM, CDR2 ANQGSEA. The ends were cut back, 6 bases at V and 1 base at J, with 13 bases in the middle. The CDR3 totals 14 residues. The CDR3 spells CSVSRDYAKNIQYF. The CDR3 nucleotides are TGCAGCGTCAGCAGGGATTACGCCAAAAACATTCAGTACTTC.

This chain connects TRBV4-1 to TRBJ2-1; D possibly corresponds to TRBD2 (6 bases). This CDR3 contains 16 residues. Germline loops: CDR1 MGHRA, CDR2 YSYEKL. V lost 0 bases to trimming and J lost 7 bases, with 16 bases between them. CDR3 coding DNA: TGCGCCAGCAGCCAAGAGCCGGGACTCCTAACAAATGAGCAGTTCTTC. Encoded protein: CASSQEPGLLTNEQFF.

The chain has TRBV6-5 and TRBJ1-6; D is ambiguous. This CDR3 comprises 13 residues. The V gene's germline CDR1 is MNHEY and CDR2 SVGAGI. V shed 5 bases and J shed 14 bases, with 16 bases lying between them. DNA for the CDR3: TGTGCCAGCAGTCCAGTTTCCCCATCGACCCTCCACTTT. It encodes CASSPVSPSTLHF.

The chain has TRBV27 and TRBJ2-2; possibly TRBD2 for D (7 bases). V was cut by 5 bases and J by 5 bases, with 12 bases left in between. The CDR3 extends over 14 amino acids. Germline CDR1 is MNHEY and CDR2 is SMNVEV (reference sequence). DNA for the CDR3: TGTGCCAGCAGTCGTAAGGGGGGGACCGGGGAGCTGTTTTTT. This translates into CASSRKGGTGELFF.

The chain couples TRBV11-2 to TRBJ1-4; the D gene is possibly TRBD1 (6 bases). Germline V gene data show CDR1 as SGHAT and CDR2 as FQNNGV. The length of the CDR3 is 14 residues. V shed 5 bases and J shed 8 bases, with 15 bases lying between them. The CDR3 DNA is TGTGCCAGCAGCCCCAACAGGGTTGGCGAAAAACTGTTTTTT. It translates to CASSPNRVGEKLFF.

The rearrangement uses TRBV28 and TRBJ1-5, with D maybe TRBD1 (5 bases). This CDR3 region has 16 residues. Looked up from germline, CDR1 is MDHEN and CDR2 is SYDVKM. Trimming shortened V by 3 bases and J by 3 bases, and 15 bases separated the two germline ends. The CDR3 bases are TGTGCCAGCAGTTTGTCGGGGGGGGTCAACAATCAGCCCCAGCATTTT. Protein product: CASSLSGGVNNQPQHF.

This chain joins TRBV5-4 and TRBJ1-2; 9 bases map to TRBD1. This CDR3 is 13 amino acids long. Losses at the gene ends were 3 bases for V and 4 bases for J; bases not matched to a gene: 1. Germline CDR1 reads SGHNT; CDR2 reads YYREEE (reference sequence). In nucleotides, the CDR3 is TGTGCCAGCAGCTGGACAGGGGCCTATGGCTACACCTTC. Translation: CASSWTGAYGYTF.